This T cell receptor (beta chain) was obtained from a study of OX40 agonist ivuxolimab in advanced cancers. Study-level information: The patients received ivuxolimab by intravenous route every 2 weeks at 0.01 to 10 mg/kg. Hepatocellular carcinoma, melanoma, renal cell or head and neck cancer occurred in dose-escalation patients.

Here immunoSEQ multiplex PCR was the method, and the copy in TCRdb shows in-frame clones only, minus some. Of just over 45,000 clones in the sample, about 94% were seen once. Concerning this clone itself: Its antigen is not identified.

Trimming stripped 3 bases from V and 1 base from J, with 9 bases between. Germline CDR1 MDHEN, CDR2 SYDVKM. CDR3 length equals 15 residues. Whole-study findings and limits: Both CD4+ and CD8+ T cell populations in blood had undergone clonal expansion by week 6 at 0.1 to 3.0 mg/kg.

The rearrangement joins TRBV28 to TRBJ2-2; D gene uncertain. The sequence came from an adult with an advanced solid tumor such as melanoma, head and neck, liver or kidney cancer. The sequencing used CD4+ or CD8+ T cells sorted from blood, collected in a trial of the OX40 agonist ivuxolimab. CDR3 residues: CASSFAWLNTGELFF. The DNA of the CDR3 is TGTGCCAGCAGTTTCGCCTGGCTGAACACCGGGGAGCTGTTTTTT.